This record looks at one T cell receptor beta chain sequence and its context. This sample was included in a study of technical replicates of blood from a few donors. The germline V gene has CDR1 SGHTS and CDR2 YDEGEE. The V gene lost 0 bases and the J gene lost 5 bases, with 11 bases spanning the gap. CDR3 length: 14 residues. The table came from immunoSEQ multiplex PCR; TCRdb's copy has only in-frame clones and leaves some out. The table lists 74,000 or so clones, around 90% of them singletons. The chain combines TRBV5-8 with TRBJ1-1; D not certain. Sequencing input: T cells isolated from PBMCs. This receptor was taken from a human donor in good health. This chain's CDR3 is CASSLAIGGTEAFF. CDR3 sequence (DNA): TGTGCCAGCAGCTTGGCTATCGGAGGGACTGAAGCTTTCTTT.